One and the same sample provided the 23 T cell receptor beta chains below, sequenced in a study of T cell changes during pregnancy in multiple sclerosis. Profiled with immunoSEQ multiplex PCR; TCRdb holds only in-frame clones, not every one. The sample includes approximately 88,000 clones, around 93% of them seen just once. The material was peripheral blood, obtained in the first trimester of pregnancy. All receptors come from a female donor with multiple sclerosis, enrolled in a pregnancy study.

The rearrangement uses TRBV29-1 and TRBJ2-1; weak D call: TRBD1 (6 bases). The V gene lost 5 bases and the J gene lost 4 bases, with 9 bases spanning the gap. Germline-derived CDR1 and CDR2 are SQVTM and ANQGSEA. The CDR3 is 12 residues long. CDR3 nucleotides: TGCAGCGTTTTGGACAGATACAATGAGCAGTTCTTC. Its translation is CSVLDRYNEQFF.

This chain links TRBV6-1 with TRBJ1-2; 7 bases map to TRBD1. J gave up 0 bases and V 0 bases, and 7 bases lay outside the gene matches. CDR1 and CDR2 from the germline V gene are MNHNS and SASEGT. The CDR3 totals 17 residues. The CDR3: CASSEATGSVTNYGYTF. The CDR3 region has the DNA TGTGCCAGCAGTGAAGCGACAGGGTCCGTTACTAACTATGGCTACACCTTC.

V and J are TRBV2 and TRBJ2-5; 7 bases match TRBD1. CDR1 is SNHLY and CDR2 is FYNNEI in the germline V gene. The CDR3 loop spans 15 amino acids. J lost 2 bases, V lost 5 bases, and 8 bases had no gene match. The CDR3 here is CASSRAPGQQETQYF. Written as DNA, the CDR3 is TGTGCCAGCAGTCGTGCTCCGGGACAGCAAGAGACCCAGTACTTC.

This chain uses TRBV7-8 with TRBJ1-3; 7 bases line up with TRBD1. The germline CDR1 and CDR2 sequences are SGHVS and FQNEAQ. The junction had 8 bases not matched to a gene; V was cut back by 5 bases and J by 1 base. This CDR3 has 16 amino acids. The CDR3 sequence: CASSRTGDPSGNTIYF. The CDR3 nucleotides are TGTGCCAGCAGCCGTACAGGGGATCCGTCTGGAAACACCATATATTTT.

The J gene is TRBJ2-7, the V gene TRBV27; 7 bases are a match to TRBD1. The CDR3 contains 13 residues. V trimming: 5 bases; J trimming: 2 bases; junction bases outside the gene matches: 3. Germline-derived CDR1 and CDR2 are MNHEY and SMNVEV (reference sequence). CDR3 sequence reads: CASSRGTAYEQYF. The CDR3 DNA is TGTGCCAGCAGTAGGGGGACAGCCTACGAGCAGTACTTC.

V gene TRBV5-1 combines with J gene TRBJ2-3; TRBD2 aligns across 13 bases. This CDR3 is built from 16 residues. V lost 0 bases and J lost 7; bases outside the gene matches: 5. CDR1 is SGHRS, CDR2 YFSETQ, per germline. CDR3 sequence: CASSLAETSGGNTQYF. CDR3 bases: TGCGCCAGCAGCTTGGCCGAGACTAGCGGGGGGAATACGCAGTATTTT.

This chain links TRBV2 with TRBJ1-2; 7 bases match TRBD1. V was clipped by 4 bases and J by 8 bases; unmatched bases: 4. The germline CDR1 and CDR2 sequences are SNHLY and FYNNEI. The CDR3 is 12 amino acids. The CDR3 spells CASSGDRDGYTF. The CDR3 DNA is TGTGCCAGCAGTGGTGACAGGGACGGCTACACCTTC.

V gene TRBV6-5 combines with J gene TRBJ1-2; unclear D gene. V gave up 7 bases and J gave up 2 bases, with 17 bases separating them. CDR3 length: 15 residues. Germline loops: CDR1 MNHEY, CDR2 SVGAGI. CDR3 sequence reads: CASTPRRTQNYGYTF. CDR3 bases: TGTGCCAGCACCCCTCGTAGAACCCAAAACTATGGCTACACCTTC.

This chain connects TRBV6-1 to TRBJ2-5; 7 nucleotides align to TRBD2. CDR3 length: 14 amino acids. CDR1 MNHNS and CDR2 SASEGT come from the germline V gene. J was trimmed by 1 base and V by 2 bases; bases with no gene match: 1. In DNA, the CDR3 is TGTGCCAGCAGTGAATCTAGCGGCCAAGAGACCCAGTACTTC. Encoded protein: CASSESSGQETQYF.

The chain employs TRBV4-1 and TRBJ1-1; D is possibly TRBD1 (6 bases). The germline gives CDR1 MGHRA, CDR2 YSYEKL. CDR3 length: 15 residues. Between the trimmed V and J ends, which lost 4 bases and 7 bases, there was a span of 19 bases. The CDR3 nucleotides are TGCGCCAGCAGCCTCGCAATTCTCCAGGGGAATGAAGCTTTCTTT. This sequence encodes CASSLAILQGNEAFF.

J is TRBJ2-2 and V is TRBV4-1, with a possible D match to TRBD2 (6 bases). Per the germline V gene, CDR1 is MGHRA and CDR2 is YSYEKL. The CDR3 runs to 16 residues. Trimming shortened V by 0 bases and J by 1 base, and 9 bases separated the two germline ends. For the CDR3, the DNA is TGCGCCAGCAGCCAAGATCCCGGGGGGAACACCGGGGAGCTGTTTTTT. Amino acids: CASSQDPGGNTGELFF.

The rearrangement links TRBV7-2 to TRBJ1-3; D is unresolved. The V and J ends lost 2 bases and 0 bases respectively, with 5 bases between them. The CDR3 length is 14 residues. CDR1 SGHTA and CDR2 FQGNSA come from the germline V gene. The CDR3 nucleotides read TGTGCCAGCAGCTTACAAAACTCTGGAAACACCATATATTTT. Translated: CASSLQNSGNTIYF.

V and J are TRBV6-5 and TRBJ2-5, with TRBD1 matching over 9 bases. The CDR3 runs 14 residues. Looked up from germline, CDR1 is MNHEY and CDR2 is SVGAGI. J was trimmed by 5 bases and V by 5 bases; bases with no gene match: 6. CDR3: CASSGPGTGETQYF. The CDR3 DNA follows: TGTGCCAGCAGTGGCCCCGGGACAGGGGAGACCCAGTACTTC.

The CDR3 loop reads CASSQGYQPQHF. DNA for the CDR3: TGTGCCAGCAGCCAGGGTTATCAGCCCCAGCATTTT. The rearrangement joins TRBV6-1 to TRBJ1-5; weak D call: TRBD1 (5 bases). The CDR3 extends over 12 amino acids. Germline V gene lookup returns CDR1 MNHNS and CDR2 SASEGT. Trimming pared 6 bases from V and 5 bases from J, leaving 8 bases between.

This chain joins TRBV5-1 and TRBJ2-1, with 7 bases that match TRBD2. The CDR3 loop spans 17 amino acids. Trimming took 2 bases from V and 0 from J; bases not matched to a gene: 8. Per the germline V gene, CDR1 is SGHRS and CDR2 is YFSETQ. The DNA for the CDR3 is TGCGCCAGCAGCTTCTCCTCTACTAGCGACTCCTACAATGAGCAGTTCTTC. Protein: CASSFSSTSDSYNEQFF.

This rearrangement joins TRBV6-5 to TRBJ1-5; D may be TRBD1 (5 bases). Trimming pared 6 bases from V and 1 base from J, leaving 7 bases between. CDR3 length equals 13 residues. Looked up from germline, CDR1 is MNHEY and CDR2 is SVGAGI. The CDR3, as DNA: TGTGCCAGCAGGGAGGGGAGCAATCAGCCCCAGCATTTT. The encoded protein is CASREGSNQPQHF.

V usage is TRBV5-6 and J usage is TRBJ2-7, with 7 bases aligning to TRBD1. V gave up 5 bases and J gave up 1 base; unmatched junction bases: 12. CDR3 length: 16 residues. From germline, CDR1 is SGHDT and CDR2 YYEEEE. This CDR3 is CASSFTTGTASYEQYF. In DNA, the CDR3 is TGTGCCAGCAGTTTTACGACCGGGACAGCATCCTACGAGCAGTACTTC.

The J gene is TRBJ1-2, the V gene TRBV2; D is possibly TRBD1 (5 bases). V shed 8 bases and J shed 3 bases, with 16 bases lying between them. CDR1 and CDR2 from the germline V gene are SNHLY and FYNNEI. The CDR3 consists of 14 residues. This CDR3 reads CASAEEGDYYGYTF. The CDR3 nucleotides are TGTGCCAGCGCCGAAGAAGGGGACTACTATGGCTACACCTTC.

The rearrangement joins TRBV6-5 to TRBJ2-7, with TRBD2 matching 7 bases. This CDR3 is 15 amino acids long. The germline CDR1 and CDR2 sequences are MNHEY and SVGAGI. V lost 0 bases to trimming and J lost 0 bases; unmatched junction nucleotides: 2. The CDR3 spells CASSYSAGFSYEQYF. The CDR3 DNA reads TGTGCCAGCAGTTACTCAGCGGGGTTCTCCTACGAGCAGTACTTC.

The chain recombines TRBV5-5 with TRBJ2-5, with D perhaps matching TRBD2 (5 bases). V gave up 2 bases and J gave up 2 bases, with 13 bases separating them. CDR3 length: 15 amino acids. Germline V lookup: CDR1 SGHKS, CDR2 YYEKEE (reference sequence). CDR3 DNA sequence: TGTGCCAGCAGCTTTAGACTCCGACTACAAGAGACCCAGTACTTC. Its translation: CASSFRLRLQETQYF.

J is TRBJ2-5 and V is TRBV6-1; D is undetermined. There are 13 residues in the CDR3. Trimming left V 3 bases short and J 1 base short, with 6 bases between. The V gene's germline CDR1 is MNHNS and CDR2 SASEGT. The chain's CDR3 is CASSDVPQETQYF. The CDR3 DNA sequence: TGTGCCAGCAGTGACGTCCCCCAAGAGACCCAGTACTTC.

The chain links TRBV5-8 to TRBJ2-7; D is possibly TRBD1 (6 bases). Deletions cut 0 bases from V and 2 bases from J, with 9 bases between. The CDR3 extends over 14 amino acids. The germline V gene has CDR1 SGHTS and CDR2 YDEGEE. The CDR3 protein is CASSLGDTAYEQYF. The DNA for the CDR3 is TGTGCCAGCAGCTTGGGGGACACGGCCTACGAGCAGTACTTC.

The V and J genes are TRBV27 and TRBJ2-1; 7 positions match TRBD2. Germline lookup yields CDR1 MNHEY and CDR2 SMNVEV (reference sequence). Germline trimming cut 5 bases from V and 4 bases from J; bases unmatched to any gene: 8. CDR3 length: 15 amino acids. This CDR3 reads CASSPLAGGYNEQFF. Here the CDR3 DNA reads TGTGCCAGCAGTCCATTAGCGGGCGGGTACAATGAGCAGTTCTTC.